Listed here are 14 T cell receptor beta chains from one sample, sequenced in a study of blood T cells in healthy people across ages (dated by TCRdb to about 2015). The library came from 5' RACE. This sample was sequenced with an Illumina HiSeq 2500. The second PCR ran for about 6 to 11 cycles and used a J-beta primer mix along with a sample-barcoded 5' primer. In TCRdb, the public reads were trimmed at Q25 with fastp and aligned with MiXCR, with productive beta chains retained. Each CDR3 protein appears once, grouped with its most common genes and DNA. The sample table holds roughly 1,800,000 distinct CDR3 sequences, of which just under 50% were seen once. Less than 2.5% of the sample goes to the ten largest clones. The specimen sequenced was blood. These receptors originate from a woman aged 40 to 55 in good health.

V gene TRBV12-3 or TRBV12-4 combines with J gene TRBJ2-3; TRBD2 matches 8 bases. Germline trimming cut 3 bases from V and 4 bases from J; bases unmatched to any gene: 12. The CDR3 loop spans 17 amino acids. CDR3: CASSFGTGTRGADTQYF. CDR3 DNA: TGTGCCAGCAGTTTTGGGACCGGGACTAGGGGCGCAGATACGCAGTATTTT.

This chain links TRBV24-1 with TRBJ2-5, with D possibly being TRBD2 (7 bases). Trimming pared 9 bases from V and 5 bases from J, leaving 18 bases between. Per germline, CDR1 KGHDR and CDR2 SFDVKD. CDR3 length: 14 residues. CDR3 coding DNA: TGTGCCACCGCAAGGGGGGGGGTGATGGAGACCCAGTACTTC. Translation: CATARGGVMETQYF.

The V call is TRBV6-4, the J call TRBJ1-2; maybe TRBD1 (5 bases). The CDR3 runs 14 residues. Per the germline V gene, CDR1 is MRHNA and CDR2 is SNTAGT. V lost 1 base and J lost 8, with 14 bases in between. Written as DNA, the CDR3 is TGTGCCAGCAGTGACTTAGAGGGGAAGAGGGGCTACACCTTC. Translated, it gives CASSDLEGKRGYTF.

The CDR3 loop is CASSQEPPDGGHYGYTF. The CDR3 DNA sequence: TGCGCCAGCAGCCAAGAACCACCGGACGGGGGCCACTATGGCTACACCTTC. The chain couples TRBV4-1 to TRBJ1-2; tentatively, D is TRBD1 (6 bases). V lost 0 bases and J lost 3, with 17 bases in between. The CDR3 consists of 17 residues. Per germline, CDR1 MGHRA and CDR2 YSYEKL.

The rearrangement uses TRBV20-1 and TRBJ1-1; TRBD1 might be the D (5 bases). The CDR3 is 11 residues long. Germline V CDR1 and CDR2: DFQATT, SNEGSKA (reference sequence). V shed 0 bases and J shed 10 bases, with 9 bases lying between them. The CDR3 spells CSARDGTGAFF. CDR3 DNA sequence: TGCAGTGCTAGAGATGGGACGGGAGCTTTCTTT.

A few counts support this clonotype. The chain employs TRBV11-2 and TRBJ2-7; a possible D gene is TRBD2 (6 bases). Germline CDR1 SGHAT, CDR2 FQNNGV. The CDR3 is made up of 14 amino acids. Trimming removed 8 bases at V and 1 base at J, with 15 bases between. The CDR3 here is CASSVYGGSYEQYF. DNA of the CDR3: TGTGCCAGCTCAGTCTACGGAGGGTCCTACGAGCAGTACTTC.

The chain recombines TRBV15 with TRBJ1-6; D may be TRBD1 (6 bases). V lost 5 bases to trimming and J lost 11 bases, with 19 bases between them. Germline CDR1 is LNHNV and CDR2 is YYDKDF (reference sequence). The CDR3 spans 15 residues. The CDR3 DNA sequence: TGTGCCACCAGCGGACGGACAGCTCCTTCTACACCCCTCCACTTT. This translates into CATSGRTAPSTPLHF.

The chain combines TRBV28 with TRBJ2-7, with 7 positions matching TRBD2. The tail of the sequence fits TRBJ2-5 better, so the J call may be wrong. Germline loops: CDR1 MDHEN, CDR2 SYDVKM. The CDR3 length is 14 residues. The CDR3 reads CASSRAGLGGTQYF. The CDR3 DNA follows: TGTGCCAGCAGTCGCGCTGGACTAGGTGGGACCCAGTACTTC.

The rearrangement uses TRBV19 and TRBJ2-4, with D possibly being TRBD1 (5 bases). The DNA matches TRBJ2-5 better at its end, which makes the J call doubtful. The CDR3 sequence is 13 residues long. Per germline, CDR1 LNHDA and CDR2 SQIVND (reference sequence). CDR3 DNA sequence: TGTGCCAGTAGAAAAAGGGGCCAAGAGACCCAGTACTTC. Amino acids: CASRKRGQETQYF.

The V gene is TRBV11-1, the J gene TRBJ1-6; a possible D gene is TRBD1 (6 bases). V lost 6 bases and J lost 6, with 12 bases in between. Germline CDR1 is SGHAT and CDR2 is FQDESV (reference sequence). The CDR3 has 14 residues. The CDR3 DNA is TGTGCCAGCAGTCCGGGACAACCTAATTCACCCCTCCACTTT. It is translated as CASSPGQPNSPLHF.

The chain employs TRBV24-1 and TRBJ2-5; TRBD1 aligns across 7 bases. This CDR3 contains 15 residues. The J segment lost 3 bases and the V segment lost 1 base, leaving 4 bases of the junction unmatched. Germline loops: CDR1 KGHDR, CDR2 SFDVKD. The CDR3 coding sequence is TGTGCCACCAGTGATTTCAGGGACAGTGAAGAGACCCAGTACTTC. Its translation: CATSDFRDSEETQYF.

This clonotype was counted between two and nine times. The genes are TRBV29-1 and TRBJ2-7; 10 bases are shared with TRBD1. V was clipped by 7 bases and J by 2 bases; unmatched bases: 5. This CDR3 has 13 amino acids. Germline CDR1 and CDR2: SQVTM and ANQGSEA. The CDR3 DNA sequence: TGCAGCGGGGGGGACAGGGGTCCCTACGAGCAGTACTTC. It specifies CSGGDRGPYEQYF.

This clonotype was observed a few times. This chain links TRBV5-6 with TRBJ1-2; TRBD1 aligns across 7 bases. CDR1 is SGHDT, CDR2 YYEEEE, per germline. The CDR3 sequence is 14 residues long. Losses at the gene ends were 2 bases for V and 4 bases for J; bases not matched to a gene: 5. CDR3 nucleotides: TGTGCCAGCAGCTTCGGACAGGCCGTCTATGGCTACACCTTC. Amino acids: CASSFGQAVYGYTF.

The rearrangement joins TRBV14 to TRBJ2-5, with no clear D. The V gene lost 5 bases and the J gene lost 0 bases, with 10 bases spanning the gap. The CDR3 loop spans 14 amino acids. The germline V gene has CDR1 SGHDN and CDR2 FVKESK. The CDR3 is CASSSTAYQETQYF. The DNA of the CDR3 is TGTGCCAGCAGCTCCACAGCGTACCAAGAGACCCAGTACTTC.